These 21 T cell receptor beta chains were all obtained from the same sample, sequenced in a study of T cell clonality in common variable immunodeficiency. Using immunoSEQ multiplex PCR, the repertoire was profiled, and TCRdb retains in-frame clones only, with some absent. The sample has tens of thousands of clones, none seen only once. The sequenced material came from peripheral blood mononuclear cells. These receptors all stem from a person between 18 and 69 years old in good health.

This clone appeared many times. The read ends 3 residues early relative to the CDR3; the germline J gene fills the gap. The J gene is TRBJ1-1, the V gene TRBV24-1, with 10 bases aligning to TRBD1. This CDR3 spans 16 amino acids. V lost 4 bases to trimming and J lost 3 bases; unmatched junction nucleotides: 7. The germline V gene encodes CDR1 KGHDR and CDR2 SFDVKD. CDR3 sequence: CATSENDRGPYTEAFF. Incomplete CDR3 DNA: TGTGCCACCAGTGAAAACGACAGGGGGCCCTACACTGAA.

This clone came up many times. The read falls 3 residues short of the CDR3 end, and the missing part is taken from the germline J gene. The chain links TRBV7-9 to TRBJ1-1; TRBD1 might be the D (5 bases). The CDR3 spans 12 residues. V was clipped by 5 bases and J by 7 bases, with 11 bases between them. Per the germline V gene, CDR1 is SEHNR and CDR2 is FQNEAQ (reference sequence). The DNA read from the CDR3 is TGTGCCAGCAGCCCGTGGGGACTTGAA. Its translation is CASSPWGLE. The CDR3 as a whole reads CASSPWGLEAFF.

This clone was found many times. The observed sequence ends 3 residues before the CDR3 terminus, with the missing tail filled in from the germline J gene. The chain has TRBV20-1 and TRBJ1-1; a weak D match, TRBD1 (5 bases). V was clipped by 3 bases and J by 4 bases, with 15 bases between them. There are 14 residues in the CDR3. The germline CDR1 and CDR2 sequences are DFQATT and SNEGSKA (reference sequence). CDR3 sequence reads: CSARAGRGTTEAFF. The CDR3 bases that were read are TGCAGTGCTAGGGCGGGGCGGGGGACCACTGAA.

This clone has at least ten counts. The read falls 3 residues short of the CDR3 end, and the missing part is taken from the germline J gene. This chain links TRBV30 with TRBJ2-7, with a weak D call TRBD1 (5 bases). V lost 7 bases and J 2 bases, leaving 18 bases between the germline ends. CDR3 size: 14 residues. CDR1 and CDR2 (germline): GTSNPN, SVGIG (reference sequence). The sequenced CDR3 bases are TGTGCCTCCCTAAGGAAAAGGGGTGCCTACGAG. Translating gives CASLRKRGAYE. In full, the CDR3 is CASLRKRGAYEQYF.

The sample holds many counts of this clone. The read terminates 3 residues ahead of where the CDR3 ends, so the germline J gene completes it. The gene calls are TRBV7-9 and TRBJ1-5; D is uncertain. V was cut by 0 bases and J by 5 bases, with 5 bases left in between. Per germline, CDR1 SEHNR and CDR2 FQNEAQ (reference sequence). The CDR3 is made up of 13 amino acids. The DNA read from the CDR3 is TGTGCCAGCAGCTTAGCATCCGATCAGCCC. It is translated as CASSLASDQP. The complete CDR3 sequence is CASSLASDQPQHF.

This clone was observed a few times. Sequencing ends 3 residues short of the CDR3 end; the germline J gene provides the rest. The chain combines TRBV11-1 with TRBJ2-2; 9 bases agree with TRBD1. Germline V gene data show CDR1 as SGHAT and CDR2 as FQDESV (reference sequence). V was pared by 8 bases and J by 6 bases, with 7 bases of the junction left unmatched. The CDR3 covers 14 residues. The part of the CDR3 DNA that was read is TGTGCCAGCGACCGGGACAGGGAAGCCGGGGAG. Protein product: CASDRDREAGE. The whole CDR3 region reads CASDRDREAGELFF. Full variable domain (remainder filled in from reference TRBV11-1 and TRBJ2-2): EAEVAQSPRYKITEKSQAVAFWCDPISGHATLYWYRQILGQGPELLVQFQDESVVDDSQLPKDRFSAERLKGVDSTLKIQPAELGDSAMYLCASDRDREAGELFFGEGSRLTVL.

This clone was found many times. The CDR3 is cut off 3 residues early in the read; its end comes from the germline J gene. This chain joins TRBV30 and TRBJ1-5; tentatively, D is TRBD1 (6 bases). This CDR3 spans 14 amino acids. The V gene's germline CDR1 is GTSNPN and CDR2 SVGIG (reference sequence). With 0 bases removed from V and 7 bases from J, the gap between germline ends came to 13 bases. The part of the CDR3 DNA that was read is TGTGCCTGGAGTGTAGAGGCAGGGGAGCAGCCC. It specifies CAWSVEAGEQP. The full CDR3 protein is CAWSVEAGEQPQHF.

This clone was detected many times. The read halts 3 residues ahead of the CDR3 end, with the missing end drawn from the germline J gene. The chain uses TRBV20-1 and TRBJ2-2; 8 bases agree with TRBD2. CDR3 length: 16 residues. Unmatched junction bases numbered 9, after V lost 1 base and J lost 5 bases. Germline values: CDR1 DFQATT, CDR2 SNEGSKA (reference sequence). The chain's CDR3 is CSARGFSGRRTGELFF. The covered CDR3 bases are TGCAGTGCTAGAGGCTTCAGCGGGAGAAGAACCGGGGAG.

This clone was detected many times. The DNA ends 3 residues before the CDR3 does, and the rest of the CDR3 is filled in from the germline J gene. This chain joins TRBV18 and TRBJ2-1; 10 bases map to TRBD1. This CDR3 has 13 residues. Germline loops: CDR1 KGHSH, CDR2 LQKENI. Trimming cost V 3 bases and J 8 bases; bases outside gene matches: 1. CDR3 sequence reads: CASSPDRGDEQFF. CDR3 bases read: TGTGCCAGCTCACCGGACAGGGGGGATGAG.

This clone was seen many times. The read falls 3 residues short of the CDR3 end, and the missing part is taken from the germline J gene. The rearrangement uses TRBV20-1 and TRBJ1-1; D is possibly TRBD1 (5 bases). Trimming stripped 0 bases from V and 6 bases from J, with 8 bases between. There are 12 residues in the CDR3. Germline-derived CDR1 and CDR2 are DFQATT and SNEGSKA (reference sequence). The sequenced part of the CDR3 DNA is TGCAGTGCTAGAGAAAGGACACCTGAA. It specifies CSARERTPE. The whole CDR3 protein reads CSARERTPEAFF.

Ten or more counts support this clone. The CDR3 end falls 3 residues outside the read, so it is completed with the germline J gene. The chain combines TRBV4-1 with TRBJ2-7, with 14 positions matching TRBD2. The CDR3 runs 18 residues. V was pared by 1 base and J by 6 bases, with 11 bases of the junction left unmatched. Germline CDR1 and CDR2: MGHRA and YSYEKL. The sequenced CDR3 bases are TGCGCCAGCAGCCAAGTTCCGACTAGCGGGAGGGGACCGGGCGAG. Amino acid sequence: CASSQVPTSGRGPGE. The entire CDR3 protein is CASSQVPTSGRGPGEQYF.

Remarks on this clone: The CDR3 end is not reached by the read, which stops 3 residues before it; the germline J gene fills it in. This rearrangement joins TRBV6-2 or TRBV6-3 to TRBJ2-7; TRBD2 aligns across 7 bases. V shed 9 bases and J 3 bases; nucleotides not matched to a gene: 11. The CDR3 consists of 14 residues. From germline, CDR1 is MNHEY and CDR2 SVGEGT. The CDR3 DNA, read in part, is TGTGCCAGTTCGGACGGGGGGATCGTCTACGAG. Its protein is CASSDGGIVYE. The CDR3 in its entirety is CASSDGGIVYEQYF.

This clone was picked up many times. The CDR3 goes on 3 residues after the read ends, and that part is filled in from the germline J gene. The chain is built from TRBV9 and TRBJ2-1, with 11 bases matching TRBD2. Germline loops: CDR1 SGDLS, CDR2 YYNGEE. The CDR3 spans 15 residues. Trimming took 2 bases from V and 7 from J; bases not matched to a gene: 5. CDR3 sequence reads: CASSVGTSGVNEQFF. CDR3 DNA (partial): TGTGCCAGCAGCGTCGGGACTAGCGGAGTGAATGAG.

This clone has a count of ten or more. The read terminates 3 residues before the CDR3 end, so the remaining end is supplied by the germline J gene. This chain links TRBV12-3 or TRBV12-4 with TRBJ2-1; 10 bases are a match to TRBD2. V lost 5 bases to trimming and J lost 7 bases; unmatched junction nucleotides: 8. The CDR3 is made up of 15 amino acids. CDR3 DNA, as far as it was read: TGTGCCAGCAGTGCCTTAGCGGGAGGTTTTAATGAG. This translates into CASSALAGGFNE. The whole CDR3 protein is CASSALAGGFNEQFF.

This clone was counted at least ten times. The read ends 3 residues shy of where the CDR3 ends; the end is completed using the germline J gene. The chain couples TRBV11-2 to TRBJ1-2; D is uncertain. Germline values: CDR1 SGHAT, CDR2 FQNNGV. V lost 0 bases and J lost 2, with 4 bases in between. The CDR3 extends over 13 amino acids. The CDR3 protein is CASSLDRNYGYTF. Incomplete CDR3 DNA: TGTGCCAGCAGCTTAGACAGGAACTATGGC. Based on the CDR3 plus reference TRBV11-2 and TRBJ1-2, the full variable domain is EAGVAQSPRYKIIEKRQSVAFWCNPISGHATLYWYQQILGQGPKLLIQFQNNGVVDDSQLPKDRFSAERLKGVDSTLKIQPAKLEDSAVYLCASSLDRNYGYTFGSGTRLTVV.

This clone was counted ten times or more. The read falls 3 residues short of the CDR3 end, and the missing part is taken from the germline J gene. The rearrangement links TRBV10-3 to TRBJ1-6, with 7 bases identical to TRBD1. With 2 bases clipped from V and 10 bases from J, the junction kept 5 bases outside the gene matches. This CDR3 contains 14 residues. Germline V gene data show CDR1 as ENHRY and CDR2 as SYGVKD. The DNA read from the CDR3 is TGTGCCATCAGTGAGACCGGGACAGTCTCACCC. Its protein is CAISETGTVSP. The complete CDR3 sequence is CAISETGTVSPLHF.

This clone was detected many times. Read sequence stops 3 residues before the CDR3 end, and the germline J gene provides the missing end. This chain joins TRBV10-1 and TRBJ1-2; TRBD1 might be the D (5 bases). The CDR3 loop spans 13 amino acids. The germline CDR1 and CDR2 sequences are WNHNN and SYGVQD (reference sequence). Trimming shortened V by 0 bases and J by 5 bases, and 7 bases separated the two germline ends. CDR3 bases read: TGCGCCAGCAGTGAGTCCCAGGGTTATGGC. It encodes CASSESQGYG. The CDR3 in its entirety is CASSESQGYGYTF.

Many counts were recorded for this clone. The CDR3 end is not reached by the read, which stops 3 residues before it; the germline J gene fills it in. This chain uses TRBV7-9 with TRBJ2-1; no clear D. V dropped 2 bases and J dropped 4 bases, with 9 bases sitting between them. CDR1 SEHNR and CDR2 FQNEAQ come from the germline V gene (reference sequence). This CDR3 region has 14 residues. The CDR3 here is CASSLNSFYNEQFF. Incomplete CDR3 DNA: TGTGCCAGCAGCTTAAACAGCTTTTACAATGAG.

This clone was counted a few times. The read finishes 3 residues shy of the CDR3 end, and the germline J gene is used to complete it. V usage is TRBV7-9 and J usage is TRBJ1-3; D may be TRBD1 (5 bases). V shed 5 bases and J shed 5 bases, with 13 bases lying between them. The germline V gene encodes CDR1 SEHNR and CDR2 FQNEAQ (reference sequence). This CDR3 has 14 amino acids. The covered CDR3 bases are TGTGCCAGCAGCCGCGGGGGGGAAAGAAACACC. Its translation: CASSRGGERNT. The full CDR3 reads CASSRGGERNTIYF.

This clone has a handful of counts. The read terminates 3 residues before the CDR3 end, so the remaining end is supplied by the germline J gene. The chain is built from TRBV2 and TRBJ1-5, with D unclear. V was pared by 2 bases and J by 7 bases, with 12 bases between. CDR3 length: 14 amino acids. Per germline, CDR1 SNHLY and CDR2 FYNNEI. The sequenced CDR3 bases are TGTGCCAGCAGTGAAACGGGGAAGGGACAGCCC. This sequence encodes CASSETGKGQP. The entire CDR3 sequence reads CASSETGKGQPQHF. Full variable domain (rest looked up from reference TRBV2 and TRBJ1-5): EPEVTQTPSHQVTQMGQEVILRCVPISNHLYFYWYRQILGQKVEFLVSFYNNEISEKSEIFDDQFSVERPDGSNFTLKIRSTKLEDSAMYFCASSETGKGQPQHFGDGTRLSIL.

This clone was counted ten times or more. Read sequence stops 3 residues before the CDR3 end, and the germline J gene provides the missing end. This chain uses TRBV7-2 with TRBJ1-4; TRBD1 matches at 9 bases. The CDR3 has 15 residues. The germline CDR1 and CDR2 sequences are SGHTA and FQGNSA. V lost 5 bases and J lost 10; bases outside the gene matches: 11. The CDR3 bases that were read are TGTGCCAGCAGCCCCCTCGGGACAGGGCCGGGAAAA. Protein sequence: CASSPLGTGPGK. The full CDR3 protein is CASSPLGTGPGKLFF.